The rows below give T cell receptor beta chains drawn from one sample of a study of metastatic and nonmetastatic thyroid tumors. MiXCR reprocessed the PCR reads for TCRdb. The table lists approximately 17,000 clones, 25% to 30% of them singletons. The sample consisted of tumor tissue. The receptors shown here come from a female donor with papillary thyroid cancer or a benign thyroid nodule (not recorded which). Some clones in this sample may be carry-over from other donors' samples. CDR3s include the opening cysteine and the closing phenylalanine or tryptophan. A D gene is named only where the DNA matches it firmly. Not all rows give a size; the values are once, few, many and, for expanded clones, a class.

TRBJ1-1	.	TRBV19	.	TGTGCCAGTAAGAGGAGTCAGGACACTGAAGCTTTCTTT	CASKRSQDTEAFF
TRBJ1-6	.	TRBV6-1	medium-sized	TGTGCCAGCAGTGCCGGTCAGGTTTTACCCCTCCACTTT	CASSAGQVLPLHF
TRBJ2-7	TRBD1	TRBV29-1	.	TGCAGAGTTCCTGGACAGGGCTCCTACGAGCAGTACTTC	CRVPGQGSYEQYF
TRBJ2-1	TRBD1	TRBV5-4	many	TGTGCCAGCAGCTTCCGAACAGGGGGCCTTGGTGAGCAGTTCTTC	CASSFRTGGLGEQFF
TRBJ2-7	.	TRBV20-1	.	TGCAGTGCTAATCCAATAGCCCAGTCTGGGACGGTCTCCTACGAGCAGTACTTC	CSANPIAQSGTVSYEQYF
TRBJ2-7	.	TRBV6-1	few	TGTGCCAGCAGTGAAGCGCCCAGTGTCTCCTACGAGCAGTACTTC	CASSEAPSVSYEQYF
TRBJ1-2	.	TRBV27	.	TGTGCCAGCAGTTTGAGCAGATCCCTAGCTAACTATGGCTACACCTTC	CASSLSRSLANYGYTF
TRBJ2-7	.	TRBV18	.	TGTGCCAGCTCACCACGGGGCAGGGACGAGCAGTACTTC	CASSPRGRDEQYF
TRBJ1-2	.	TRBV6-2/TRBV6-3	few	TGTGCCAGCAGTTCCCCTTCAGGGATTGGCGGCTACACCTTC	CASSSPSGIGGYTF
TRBJ2-3	.	TRBV28	.	TGTGCCAGCAGCCCCGCGGGACGAGGCACAGATACGCAGTATTTT	CASSPAGRGTDTQYF